One T cell receptor beta chain is described in this entry. The assay was immunoSEQ multiplex PCR, and TCRdb's table has in-frame clones only and misses some. The sample records around 58,000 clones, approximately 78% being singletons. Self-reported history from a screening survey and questionnaire set each donor's cohort. This CDR3 contains 12 residues. Trimming pared 5 bases from V and 7 bases from J, leaving 15 bases between. In germline, CDR1 is SQVTM, CDR2 ANQGSEA. This sample is drawn from a study of blood T cell repertoires in COVID-19. Looking at the study overall: PBMCs, B-cell-depleted T cells, or T cells were the source of the cDNA or gDNA that made up the material.

The TCR originated in a woman aged 40 to 50 with acute COVID-19. Sequences were obtained from PBMCs or T cells enriched from blood (not recorded which). This chain links TRBV29-1 with TRBJ2-7; a possible D gene is TRBD1 (5 bases). The CDR3 loop is CSVTVQGREQYF. For the CDR3, the DNA is TGCAGCGTTACCGTCCAGGGTCGGGAGCAGTACTTC.